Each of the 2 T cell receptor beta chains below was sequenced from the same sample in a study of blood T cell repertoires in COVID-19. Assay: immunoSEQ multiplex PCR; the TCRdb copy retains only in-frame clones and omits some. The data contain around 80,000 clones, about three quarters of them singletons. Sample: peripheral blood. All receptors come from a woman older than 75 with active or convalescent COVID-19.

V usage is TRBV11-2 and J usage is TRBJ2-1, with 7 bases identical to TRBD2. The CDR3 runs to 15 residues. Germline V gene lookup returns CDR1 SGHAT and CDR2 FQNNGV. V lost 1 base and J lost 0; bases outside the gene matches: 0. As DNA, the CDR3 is TGTGCCAGCAGCTTAGGCGGGAGCTCCTACAATGAGCAGTTCTTC. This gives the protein CASSLGGSSYNEQFF.

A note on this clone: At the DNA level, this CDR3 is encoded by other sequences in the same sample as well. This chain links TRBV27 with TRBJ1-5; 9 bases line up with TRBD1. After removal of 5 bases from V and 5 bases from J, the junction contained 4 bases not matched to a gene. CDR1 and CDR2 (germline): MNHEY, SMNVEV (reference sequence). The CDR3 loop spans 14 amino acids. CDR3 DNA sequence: TGTGCCAGCAGTCTTGGGACAGGGCATCAGCCCCAGCATTTT. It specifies CASSLGTGHQPQHF.